This TCR beta chain was captured by sequencing in a study of T cells after yellow fever vaccination. The CDR3 spans 15 residues. CDR1 is SEHNR and CDR2 is FQNEAQ in the germline V gene (reference sequence). Trimming took 3 bases from V and 0 from J, leaving 8 bases between them. TCRdb called the 5' RACE reads again in MiXCR, with one record for every CDR3 protein. Of more than 250,000 distinct CDR3 sequences listed, around 7% are singletons. The chain recombines TRBV7-9 with TRBJ2-2; D call uncertain. The receptor's source is a young man who received the YFV17D yellow fever vaccine. Source: PBMCs, taken roughly 47 days after the first yellow fever vaccination. The CDR3 DNA follows: TGTGCCAGCAGCTTTATACCGTCGAACACCGGGGAGCTGTTTTTT. Translation gives CASSFIPSNTGELFF.